This T cell receptor (beta chain) was found in a study of T-cell reconstitution after alpha-beta-depleted transplantation in children. Unique molecular identifiers tagged the TCRbeta library. TCRdb re-analysed the PCR reads in MiXCR, keeping a single row per CDR3 protein. The sample has about 440,000 distinct CDR3 sequences; about 40% are singletons. This clonotype was seen ten or more times. Its antigen is unknown. Study-wide points: Several hundred expanded graft clones reportedly supplied alpha-beta T cells about two months after transplant. The authors attributed T-cell counts and diversity one year after transplant mostly to newly produced T cells.

Germline assignment: CDR1 MDHEN and CDR2 SYDVKM. The CDR3 totals 14 residues. The V and J ends lost 3 bases and 2 bases, in that order; junction bases with no gene match: 1. This clonotype originated in a girl aged 2-10 years with aplastic anemia, due to receive a stem cell transplant. The sample was PBMCs, taken before TCRalphabeta/CD19-depleted stem cell transplant. The gene calls are TRBV28 and TRBJ1-3; 7 nucleotides align to TRBD1. The CDR3 nucleotides read TGTGCCAGCAGTTTTGGGACAGCTGGAAACACCATATATTTT. This encodes CASSFGTAGNTIYF.